These 16 T cell receptor beta chains were all obtained from the same sample, sequenced in a study of shared clonotypes between healthy human individuals. Only in-frame clones appear in the TCRdb table, and some are missing; sequencing was by immunoSEQ multiplex PCR. The sample shows roughly 530,000 clones, around 96% of them seen only once. The sequenced sample consisted of naive CD4+ T cells sorted from blood. This sample's subset: CD45RA+ positively selected. The receptors derive from a woman under 40 in good health.

J is TRBJ2-3 and V is TRBV19; 9 bases are a match to TRBD1. The V gene's germline CDR1 is LNHDA and CDR2 SQIVND (reference sequence). CDR3 length: 16 amino acids. The trim removed 1 base at V and 2 bases at J, leaving 4 bases unmatched. The CDR3, as DNA: TGTGCCAGTAGTATAGGACAGGGGGGATACACAGATACGCAGTATTTT. Translated, it gives CASSIGQGGYTDTQYF.

The chain combines TRBV19 with TRBJ2-7; 15 positions agree with TRBD2. The V and J ends lost 0 bases and 2 bases, in that order; junction bases with no gene match: 5. CDR3 length: 18 amino acids. Germline V CDR1 and CDR2: LNHDA, SQIVND (reference sequence). CDR3 coding DNA: TGTGCCAGTAGTATAGACGAAAGGACTAGCGGGAGGGCCTACGAGCAGTACTTC. Amino acids: CASSIDERTSGRAYEQYF.

CDR3 in amino acids: CASSPLGTSALSGANVLTF. CDR3 sequence (DNA): TGTGCCAGCAGCCCACTGGGGACTAGCGCGCTCTCTGGGGCCAACGTCCTGACTTTC. V and J are TRBV7-9 and TRBJ2-6; TRBD2 matches at 10 bases. The trim removed 5 bases at V and 0 bases at J, leaving 10 bases unmatched. Per the germline V gene, CDR1 is SEHNR and CDR2 is FQNEAQ (reference sequence). CDR3 length: 19 amino acids.

The chain recombines TRBV27 with TRBJ1-5; TRBD1 matches 7 bases. This CDR3 spans 19 amino acids. Germline trimming cut 4 bases from V and 1 base from J; bases unmatched to any gene: 16. Germline CDR1 reads MNHEY; CDR2 reads SMNVEV (reference sequence). The DNA of the CDR3 is TGTGCCAGCAGTTCCCACTCGACAGGGCCTGGGGGGAGCAATCAGCCCCAGCATTTT. It codes for CASSSHSTGPGGSNQPQHF.

This clone was observed a single time. The chain has TRBV18 and TRBJ2-3; D is possibly TRBD1 (6 bases). CDR1 and CDR2 from the germline V gene are KGHSH and LQKENI. This CDR3 spans 17 amino acids. V gave up 4 bases and J gave up 2 bases, with 19 bases separating them. CDR3 amino acids: CASSLTGTLYTTDTQYF. In DNA, the CDR3 is TGTGCCAGCTCACTTACCGGGACACTTTACACCACAGATACGCAGTATTTT.

The chain employs TRBV27 and TRBJ2-7, with 8 bases fitting TRBD1. The germline V gene has CDR1 MNHEY and CDR2 SMNVEV (reference sequence). V dropped 5 bases and J dropped 0; count of bases not matched to a gene: 3. The CDR3 loop spans 14 amino acids. CDR3 region: CASSVTGVSYEQYF. The CDR3 nucleotides are TGTGCCAGCAGTGTGACAGGGGTCTCCTACGAGCAGTACTTC.

The chain employs TRBV28 and TRBJ2-7; TRBD2 agrees at 13 bases. In germline, CDR1 is MDHEN, CDR2 SYDVKM. With V trimmed by 4 bases and J by 0 bases, 6 bases remained unmatched. The CDR3 sequence is 17 residues long. The CDR3 bases are TGTGCCAGCAGTTCCGCGACTAGCGGGAGGAGCTCCTACGAGCAGTACTTC. Amino acid sequence: CASSSATSGRSSYEQYF.

This chain joins TRBV2 and TRBJ2-1; D is tentatively TRBD1 or TRBD2 (5 bases each). Germline V gene lookup returns CDR1 SNHLY and CDR2 FYNNEI. Trimming removed 0 bases at V and 7 bases at J, with 10 bases between. CDR3 length equals 14 residues. The CDR3 nucleotides read TGTGCCAGCAGTGAAGCGGGCTGGGGGAATGAGCAGTTCTTC. Translated: CASSEAGWGNEQFF.

The V gene is TRBV4-1, the J gene TRBJ1-2, with 7 bases that match TRBD1. This CDR3 has 16 amino acids. CDR1 and CDR2 from the germline V gene are MGHRA and YSYEKL. Unmatched junction bases numbered 11, after V lost 6 bases and J lost 1 base. CDR3 in amino acids: CASRPGTELFNYGYTF. The DNA for the CDR3 is TGCGCCAGCAGACCCGGGACAGAATTATTTAACTATGGCTACACCTTC.

This rearrangement joins TRBV28 to TRBJ2-3; D possibly corresponds to TRBD2 (5 bases). Per germline, CDR1 MDHEN and CDR2 SYDVKM. Trimming left V 6 bases short and J 4 bases short, with 11 bases between. CDR3 length: 13 residues. The DNA of the CDR3 is TGTGCCAGCAGCGAGGGCCAGGCAGATACGCAGTATTTT. It is translated as CASSEGQADTQYF.

About this clone: The same CDR3 can be traced to other DNA sequences in this sample. This sequence joins TRBV5-1 and TRBJ2-7; 9 bases are a match to TRBD2. V gave up 0 bases and J gave up 1 base; unmatched junction bases: 2. Germline V gene sequence: CDR1 SGHRS, CDR2 YFSETQ. CDR3 length: 15 residues. CDR3 region: CASSLVAGGSYEQYF. The CDR3 nucleotides are TGCGCCAGCAGCTTGGTTGCGGGAGGGTCCTACGAGCAGTACTTC.

The J gene is TRBJ2-7, the V gene TRBV28, with 10 nucleotides matching TRBD1. Germline trimming cut 5 bases from V and 3 bases from J; bases unmatched to any gene: 7. From germline, CDR1 is MDHEN and CDR2 SYDVKM. This CDR3 region has 15 residues. The CDR3 spells CASSLRQGALYEQYF. DNA for the CDR3: TGTGCCAGCAGTCTAAGACAGGGGGCCCTCTACGAGCAGTACTTC.

J is TRBJ1-2 and V is TRBV5-1; D may be TRBD1 (6 bases). CDR1 and CDR2 from the germline V gene are SGHRS and YFSETQ. The V and J ends lost 0 bases and 8 bases respectively, with 20 bases between them. This CDR3 region has 16 residues. CDR3: CASSLGIGQGSVGYTF. CDR3 coding DNA: TGCGCCAGCAGCTTGGGTATAGGGCAGGGGAGTGTCGGCTACACCTTC.

The chain is built from TRBV6-5 and TRBJ2-7; D ambiguous. The CDR3 covers 9 residues. Germline V gene lookup returns CDR1 MNHEY and CDR2 SVGAGI. Trimming removed 11 bases at V and 6 bases at J, with 8 bases between. CDR3 protein: CARPPEQYF. The CDR3 DNA is TGTGCCCGCCCCCCCGAGCAGTACTTC.

J is TRBJ2-3 and V is TRBV7-3; no clear D. CDR3 length equals 13 residues. CDR1 SGHTA and CDR2 FQGTGA come from the germline V gene. V was cut by 5 bases and J by 1 base, with 7 bases left in between. As DNA, the CDR3 is TGTGCCAGCAGCCCTAGGGGCACAGATACGCAGTATTTT. Protein product: CASSPRGTDTQYF.

J is TRBJ1-1 and V is TRBV7-9; 8 nucleotides match TRBD1. CDR3 size: 15 residues. Germline CDR1 is SEHNR and CDR2 is FQNEAQ (reference sequence). V shed 5 bases, J shed 5 bases, and the junction held 10 bases outside the gene matches. The CDR3 protein is CASSPLDRVGTEAFF. The CDR3 coding sequence is TGTGCCAGCAGCCCCTTGGACAGGGTCGGAACTGAAGCTTTCTTT.